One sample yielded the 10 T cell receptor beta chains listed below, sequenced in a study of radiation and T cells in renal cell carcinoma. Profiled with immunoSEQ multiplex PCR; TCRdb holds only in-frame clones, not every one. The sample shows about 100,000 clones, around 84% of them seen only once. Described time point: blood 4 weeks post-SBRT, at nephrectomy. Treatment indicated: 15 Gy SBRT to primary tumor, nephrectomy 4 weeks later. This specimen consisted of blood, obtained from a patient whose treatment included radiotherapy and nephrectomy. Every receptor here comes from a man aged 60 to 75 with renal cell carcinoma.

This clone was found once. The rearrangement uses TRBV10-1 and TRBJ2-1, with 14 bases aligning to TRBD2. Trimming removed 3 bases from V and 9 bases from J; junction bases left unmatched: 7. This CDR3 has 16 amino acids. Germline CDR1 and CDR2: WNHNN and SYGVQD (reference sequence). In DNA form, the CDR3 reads TGCGCCAGCAGTGACCTGGGACTAGCGGGAGAACGTGAGCAGTTCTTC. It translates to CASSDLGLAGEREQFF.

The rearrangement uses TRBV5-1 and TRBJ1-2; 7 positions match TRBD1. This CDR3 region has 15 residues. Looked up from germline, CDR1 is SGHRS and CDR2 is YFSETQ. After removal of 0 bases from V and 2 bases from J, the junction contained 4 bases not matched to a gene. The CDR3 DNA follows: TGCGCCAGCAGCTTGGACGCAGGGGGGAACTATGGCTACACCTTC. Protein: CASSLDAGGNYGYTF.

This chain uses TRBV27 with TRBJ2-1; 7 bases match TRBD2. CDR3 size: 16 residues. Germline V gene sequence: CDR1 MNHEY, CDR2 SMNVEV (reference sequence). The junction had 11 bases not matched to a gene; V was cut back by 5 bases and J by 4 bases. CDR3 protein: CASSTPGASGYNEQFF. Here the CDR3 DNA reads TGTGCCAGCAGTACTCCTGGGGCTAGCGGTTACAATGAGCAGTTCTTC.

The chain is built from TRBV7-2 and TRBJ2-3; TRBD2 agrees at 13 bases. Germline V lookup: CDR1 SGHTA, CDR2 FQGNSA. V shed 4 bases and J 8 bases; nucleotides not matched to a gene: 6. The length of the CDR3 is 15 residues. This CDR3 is CASSSGLAGWGTQYF. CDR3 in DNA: TGTGCCAGCAGCTCGGGACTAGCGGGATGGGGTACGCAGTATTTT.

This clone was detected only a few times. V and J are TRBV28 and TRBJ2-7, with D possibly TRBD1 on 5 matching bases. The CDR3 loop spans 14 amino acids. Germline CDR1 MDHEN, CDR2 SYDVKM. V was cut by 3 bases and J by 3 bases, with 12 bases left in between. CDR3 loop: CASSLQGPDYEQYF. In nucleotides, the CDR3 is TGTGCCAGCAGTTTGCAGGGCCCCGACTACGAGCAGTACTTC.

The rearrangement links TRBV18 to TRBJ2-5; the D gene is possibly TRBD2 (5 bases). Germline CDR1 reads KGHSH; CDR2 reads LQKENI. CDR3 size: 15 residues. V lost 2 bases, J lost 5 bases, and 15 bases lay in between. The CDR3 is CASSPLRASGETQYF. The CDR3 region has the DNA TGTGCCAGCTCACCATTGCGGGCGTCCGGGGAGACCCAGTACTTC.

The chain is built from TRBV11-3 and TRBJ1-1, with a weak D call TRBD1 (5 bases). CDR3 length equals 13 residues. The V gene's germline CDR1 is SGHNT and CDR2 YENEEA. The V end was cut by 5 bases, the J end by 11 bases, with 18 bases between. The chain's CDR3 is CASSRGRAGYAFF. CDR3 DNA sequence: TGTGCCAGCAGCCGCGGCAGGGCAGGGTACGCTTTCTTT.

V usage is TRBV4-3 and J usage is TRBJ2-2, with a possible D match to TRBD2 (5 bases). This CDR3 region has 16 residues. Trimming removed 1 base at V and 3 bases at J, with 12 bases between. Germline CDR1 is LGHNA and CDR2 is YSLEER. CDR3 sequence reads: CASSQGALADTGELFF. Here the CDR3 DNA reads TGCGCCAGCAGCCAAGGCGCCCTAGCCGACACCGGGGAGCTGTTTTTT.

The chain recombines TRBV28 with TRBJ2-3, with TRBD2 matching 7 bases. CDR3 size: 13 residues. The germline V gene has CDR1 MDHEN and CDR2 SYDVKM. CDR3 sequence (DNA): TGTGCAGGCCGGGCTAGCGGATCAGATACGCAGTATTTT. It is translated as CAGRASGSDTQYF.

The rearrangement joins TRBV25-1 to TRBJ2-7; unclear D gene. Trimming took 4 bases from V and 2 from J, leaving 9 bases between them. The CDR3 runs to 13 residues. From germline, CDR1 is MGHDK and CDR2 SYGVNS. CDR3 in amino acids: CASSGWNPYEQYF. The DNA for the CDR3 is TGTGCCAGCAGTGGTTGGAACCCCTACGAGCAGTACTTC.